This entry lists 30 T cell receptor beta chains sequenced from one sample in a study of Tregs in tolerant kidney transplant recipients. The nonmyeloablative bone marrow transplants came from related graft donors, with transient mixed chimerism. The data were produced by immunoSEQ multiplex PCR, yet TCRdb's version contains in-frame clones alone and is incomplete. The specimen's table records roughly 14,000 clones. The sample here was CD8+ T cells from blood (PBMCs), taken 6 months after the transplant. The receptors stem from a human patient who received a combined kidney and bone marrow transplant. Some T cells could come from the graft donor.

Regarding this clone: The read halts 3 residues ahead of the CDR3 end, with the missing end drawn from the germline J gene. The genes are TRBV10-3 and TRBJ2-1; a possible D gene is TRBD1 (5 bases). CDR3 size: 15 residues. The germline gives CDR1 ENHRY, CDR2 SYGVKD. The V end lost 2 bases, the J end lost 7 bases, and 15 bases lay between the germline ends. The CDR3: CAISEGPRVENEQFF. Incomplete CDR3 DNA: TGTGCCATCAGTGAGGGCCCCAGGGTGGAAAATGAG.

On this clone: From the germline J gene comes the end of the CDR3, since the read stops 3 residues before it. The rearrangement uses TRBV19 and TRBJ2-1; TRBD2 matches 8 bases. Trimming cost V 7 bases and J 3 bases; bases outside gene matches: 5. Germline V CDR1 and CDR2: LNHDA, SQIVND (reference sequence). The CDR3 has 14 residues. CDR3 sequence reads: CASTLGGDYNEQFF. The part of the CDR3 DNA that was read is TGTGCCAGTACCCTCGGGGGGGACTACAATGAG.

On this clone: The read ends 3 residues before the CDR3 terminus; that terminus is restored from the germline J gene. V is TRBV9 and J is TRBJ2-1; D perhaps matches TRBD1 (5 bases). The germline V gene has CDR1 SGDLS and CDR2 YYNGEE. CDR3 length: 13 residues. V was pared by 0 bases and J by 8 bases, with 9 bases between. CDR3 in amino acids: CASSVAAGYEQFF. CDR3 DNA, as far as it was read: TGTGCCAGCAGCGTAGCGGCAGGGTATGAG.

About this clone: The read comes to an end 3 residues before the CDR3 does, leaving the germline J gene to fill in the end. The rearrangement joins TRBV4-1 to TRBJ2-7; D may be TRBD1 (5 bases). Germline assignment: CDR1 MGHRA and CDR2 YSYEKL. The CDR3 length is 15 residues. Deletions cut 1 base from V and 2 bases from J, with 12 bases between. The CDR3 DNA, read in part, is TGCGCCAGCAGCCAAGGGGCGGACATAGCCTACGAG. The encoded protein is CASSQGADIAYE. The full CDR3 is CASSQGADIAYEQYF.

Comment on this clone: Sequencing ends 3 residues short of the CDR3 end; the germline J gene provides the rest. The rearrangement uses TRBV5-8 and TRBJ2-3; tentative D call: TRBD2 (6 bases). The CDR3 covers 14 residues. The V gene's germline CDR1 is SGHTS and CDR2 YDEGEE. V lost 0 bases and J 2 bases, leaving 7 bases between the germline ends. The CDR3 DNA, read in part, is TGTGCCAGCAGCTTGGGGGACTTCACAGATACG. Its translation: CASSLGDFTDT. In full, the CDR3 is CASSLGDFTDTQYF.

Turning to this clone: From the germline J gene comes the end of the CDR3, since the read stops 3 residues before it. This specimen includes other DNA sequences encoding the same CDR3. V gene TRBV19 combines with J gene TRBJ2-7; 7 bases are shared with TRBD1. V gave up 5 bases and J gave up 6 bases; unmatched junction bases: 7. The CDR3 length is 13 residues. The V gene's germline CDR1 is LNHDA and CDR2 SQIVND (reference sequence). This CDR3 is CASSVPPGGEQYF. Incomplete CDR3 DNA: TGTGCCAGTAGTGTGCCCCCAGGGGGCGAG.

On this clone itself: Read coverage stops 3 residues before the CDR3 terminus; the germline J gene supplies the remainder. This chain joins TRBV6-1 and TRBJ2-3; a weak D match, TRBD1 (5 bases). The CDR3 totals 12 residues. V was cut by 4 bases and J by 5 bases, with 7 bases left in between. From germline, CDR1 is MNHNS and CDR2 SASEGT. The CDR3: CASSVRGDTQYF. The CDR3 DNA, read in part, is TGTGCCAGCAGTGTTAGGGGAGATACG.

About this clone itself: The read ends 3 residues early relative to the CDR3; the germline J gene fills the gap. This chain uses TRBV28 with TRBJ2-2, with 8 bases lining up with TRBD1. The ends lost 3 bases at V and 8 bases at J; junction bases unmatched: 8. CDR1 is MDHEN, CDR2 SYDVKM, per germline. The CDR3 runs to 15 residues. The CDR3 DNA, read in part, is TGTGCCAGCAGTTTTCCTCAGGGGGCGATTGGGGAG. It is translated as CASSFPQGAIGE. The whole CDR3 reads CASSFPQGAIGELFF.

Details on this clone: The read terminates 3 residues before the CDR3 end, so the remaining end is supplied by the germline J gene. This chain connects TRBV7-7 to TRBJ2-7, with TRBD1 matching over 9 bases. The CDR3 totals 13 residues. V lost 3 bases, J lost 4 bases, and 1 base stayed unmatched. Germline V lookup: CDR1 SSHAT, CDR2 FNYEAQ (reference sequence). CDR3 loop: CASSFGQGYEQYF. The sequenced CDR3 bases are TGTGCCAGCAGCTTCGGACAGGGGTACGAG.

CDR3 loop: CASSDRDRAYEQYF. The CDR3 bases that were read are TGTGCCAGCAGTGACCGGGACAGGGCCTACGAG. The J gene is TRBJ2-7, the V gene TRBV6-4; TRBD1 matches at 9 bases. Coverage ceases 3 residues before the CDR3 finishes, and the germline J gene fills in the end. The CDR3 runs to 14 residues. Germline-derived CDR1 and CDR2 are MRHNA and SNTAGT. Losses at the gene ends were 2 bases for V and 2 bases for J; bases not matched to a gene: 1.

A note on this clone: The read comes to an end 3 residues before the CDR3 does, leaving the germline J gene to fill in the end. V is TRBV5-6 and J is TRBJ2-2; 12 bases align to TRBD2. From germline, CDR1 is SGHDT and CDR2 YYEEEE. The trim removed 4 bases at V and 8 bases at J, leaving 6 bases unmatched. This CDR3 spans 15 amino acids. Partial CDR3 DNA: TGTGCCAGCAGCCTCCCTAGCGGGAGGGGGGGGGAG. Its protein product is CASSLPSGRGGE. In full, the CDR3 is CASSLPSGRGGELFF.

About this clone itself: The read stops 3 residues short of the end of the CDR3; the missing end is completed from the germline J gene. Other DNA sequences within the sample encode an identical CDR3. The chain recombines TRBV18 with TRBJ1-3; 8 bases align to TRBD1. V lost 6 bases to trimming and J lost 4 bases; unmatched junction nucleotides: 8. The CDR3 has 15 amino acids. Germline V CDR1 and CDR2: KGHSH, LQKENI. The part of the CDR3 DNA that was read is TGTGCCAGCTCCGTCGACAGGGGACGAGGAAACACC. Translated, it gives CASSVDRGRGNT. The CDR3 reads in full as CASSVDRGRGNTIYF.

About this clone: The sequenced fragment ends 3 residues before the CDR3 boundary, so the rest is inferred from the germline J gene. V usage is TRBV5-1 and J usage is TRBJ2-7; 8 nucleotides agree with TRBD1. The CDR3 consists of 15 residues. V shed 4 bases and J 3 bases; nucleotides not matched to a gene: 9. Per the germline V gene, CDR1 is SGHRS and CDR2 is YFSETQ. CDR3 loop: CASSILGQGYYEQYF. The sequenced part of the CDR3 DNA is TGCGCCAGCAGCATTTTAGGACAGGGCTACTACGAG.

Regarding this clone: The DNA ends 3 residues before the CDR3 does, and the rest of the CDR3 is filled in from the germline J gene. V gene TRBV19 combines with J gene TRBJ2-1; possible D gene TRBD2, 5 bases. Germline V gives CDR1 LNHDA, CDR2 SQIVND (reference sequence). The V end was cut by 3 bases, the J end by 0 bases, with 6 bases between. CDR3 size: 14 residues. The CDR3 DNA, read in part, is TGTGCCAGTAGTATCGCGGGCTCCTACAATGAG. Residues: CASSIAGSYNE. The CDR3, in full, reads CASSIAGSYNEQFF.

With respect to this clone: The CDR3 end lies 3 residues beyond the end of the read and is filled in from the germline J gene. This chain uses TRBV20-1 with TRBJ2-1; tentative D call: TRBD1 (6 bases). The CDR3 is made up of 15 amino acids. Trimming pared 0 bases from V and 1 base from J, leaving 10 bases between. Germline assignment: CDR1 DFQATT and CDR2 SNEGSKA (reference sequence). Incomplete CDR3 DNA: TGCAGTGCTAGAGATGAGGGGGTTTCCTACAATGAG. It yields the protein CSARDEGVSYNE. The complete CDR3 protein is CSARDEGVSYNEQFF.

Of note for this clone: Read coverage stops 3 residues before the CDR3 terminus; the germline J gene supplies the remainder. The chain combines TRBV19 with TRBJ1-2, with 7 bases identical to TRBD1. The germline CDR1 and CDR2 sequences are LNHDA and SQIVND (reference sequence). The CDR3 has 13 residues. CDR3: CASRQGLSYDYTF. Incomplete CDR3 DNA: TGTGCCAGTAGACAGGGGCTCTCCTACGAC.

A remark on this clone: The CDR3 is cut off 3 residues early in the read; its end comes from the germline J gene. The rearrangement links TRBV30 to TRBJ2-1, with D perhaps being TRBD1 or TRBD2 (5 bases each). The germline CDR1 and CDR2 sequences are GTSNPN and SVGIG (reference sequence). CDR3 length equals 16 residues. Trimming cost V 2 bases and J 4 bases, with 18 bases left between them. The CDR3 reads CAWSPLGPREYNEQFF. CDR3 bases read: TGTGCCTGGAGTCCGTTGGGGCCCCGGGAATACAATGAG.

As to this clone: The CDR3 extends 3 residues past the end of the read, so its final part is completed from the germline J gene. The chain joins TRBV4-1 to TRBJ2-7; unclear D gene. Looked up from germline, CDR1 is MGHRA and CDR2 is YSYEKL. Trimming cost V 1 base and J 2 bases, with 12 bases left between them. This CDR3 contains 15 residues. CDR3 amino acids: CASSQGFPGTYEQYF. The sequenced part of the CDR3 DNA is TGCGCCAGCAGCCAAGGGTTTCCAGGAACCTACGAG.

As for this clone: Read data end 3 residues before the CDR3 end; the end is taken from the germline J gene. The V call is TRBV2, the J call TRBJ2-7; tentatively, D is TRBD2 (6 bases). CDR3 length: 10 amino acids. V lost 9 bases and J lost 4, with 7 bases in between. Germline CDR1 and CDR2: SNHLY and FYNNEI. CDR3 bases read: TGTGCCAGTCGGGGGTACGAG. Protein: CASRGYE. The full CDR3 reads CASRGYEQYF.

As for this clone: The CDR3 end falls 3 residues outside the read, so it is completed with the germline J gene. This sequence joins TRBV28 and TRBJ1-1, with D hard to call. V gave up 7 bases and J gave up 4 bases, with 10 bases separating them. CDR3 size: 12 residues. Germline assignment: CDR1 MDHEN and CDR2 SYDVKM. The part of the CDR3 DNA that was read is TGTGCCAGCACCCTCGCGAGCACTGAA. This encodes CASTLASTE. In full, the CDR3 reads CASTLASTEAFF.

Judged by frequency, this clone is hyperexpanded (1% or more). With the read ending 3 residues before the CDR3 end, the germline J gene is used to fill in that end. Within the sample, other DNA sequences also encode this same CDR3. This chain joins TRBV19 and TRBJ1-1; no clear D gene. This CDR3 region has 13 residues. The ends were cut back, 1 base at V and 4 bases at J, with 7 bases in the middle. Per the germline V gene, CDR1 is LNHDA and CDR2 is SQIVND (reference sequence). This chain's CDR3 is CASSIGGSTEAFF. Incomplete CDR3 DNA: TGTGCCAGTAGTATAGGAGGGTCCACTGAA. The variable domain in full, completed from reference TRBV19 and TRBJ1-1, reads DGGITQSPKYLFRKEGQNVTLSCEQNLNHDAMYWYRQDPGQGLRLIYYSQIVNDFQKGDIAEGYSVSREKKESFPLTVTSAQKNPTAFYLCASSIGGSTEAFFGQGTRLTVV.

A note on this clone: Coverage ceases 3 residues before the CDR3 finishes, and the germline J gene fills in the end. V gene TRBV15 combines with J gene TRBJ2-7, with 8 bases that match TRBD1. Germline-derived CDR1 and CDR2 are LNHNV and YYDKDF (reference sequence). V shed 2 bases, J shed 4 bases, and the junction held 10 bases outside the gene matches. There are 16 residues in the CDR3. The sequenced part of the CDR3 DNA is TGTGCCACCAGCAGAACCCGGACAGGGAACCAATACGAG. Its translation: CATSRTRTGNQYE. The full CDR3 sequence reads CATSRTRTGNQYEQYF.

Regarding this clone: Coverage ceases 3 residues before the CDR3 finishes, and the germline J gene fills in the end. The V gene is TRBV7-8, the J gene TRBJ2-2; 8 bases map to TRBD2. This CDR3 spans 14 amino acids. With 2 bases clipped from V and 6 bases from J, the junction kept 2 bases outside the gene matches. Germline V gene sequence: CDR1 SGHVS, CDR2 FQNEAQ. The DNA read from the CDR3 is TGTGCCAGCAGCTTACGGGGGGGCTCCGGGGAG. Its translation is CASSLRGGSGE. The entire CDR3 sequence reads CASSLRGGSGELFF.

As to this clone: The CDR3 extends 3 residues past the end of the read, so its final part is completed from the germline J gene. This chain links TRBV7-9 with TRBJ2-5; possible D gene TRBD2, 6 bases. This CDR3 contains 13 residues. Trimming removed 6 bases at V and 3 bases at J, with 11 bases between. Germline CDR1 reads SEHNR; CDR2 reads FQNEAQ (reference sequence). The DNA read from the CDR3 is TGTGCCAGCAGGACCGGGACTGAAGAGACC. This translates into CASRTGTEET. The whole CDR3 protein reads CASRTGTEETQYF. The full variable domain, rest sourced from reference TRBV7-9 and TRBJ2-5, is DTGVSQNPRHKITKRGQNVTFRCDPISEHNRLYWYRQTLGQGPEFLTYFQNEAQLEKSRLLSDRFSAERPKGSFSTLEIQRTEQGDSAMYLCASRTGTEETQYFGPGTRLLVL.

Remarks on this clone: The DNA ends 3 residues before the CDR3 does, and the rest of the CDR3 is filled in from the germline J gene. The chain recombines TRBV7-6 with TRBJ2-7, with TRBD1 identical over 11 bases. Germline V lookup: CDR1 SGHVS, CDR2 FNYEAQ. The CDR3 sequence is 14 residues long. V lost 5 bases, J lost 4 bases, and 4 bases stayed unmatched. The sequenced CDR3 bases are TGTGCCAGCAGCCCCGGACAGGGGGCATACGAG. Translated: CASSPGQGAYE. The entire CDR3 is CASSPGQGAYEQYF.

Note on this clone: The CDR3 extends 3 residues past the end of the read, so its final part is completed from the germline J gene. The rearrangement uses TRBV10-1 and TRBJ2-7; no clear D. Per the germline V gene, CDR1 is WNHNN and CDR2 is SYGVQD (reference sequence). CDR3 length: 11 amino acids. V lost 8 bases and J lost 3, with 8 bases in between. CDR3 residues: CASSDNYEQYF. CDR3 DNA, as far as it was read: TGCGCCAGCTCTGACAACTACGAG.

This CDR3 reads CASRVGTGELFF. The DNA read from the CDR3 is TGTGCCAGCAGGGTGGGGACCGGGGAG. The chain links TRBV19 to TRBJ2-2, with TRBD1 as a possible D gene (5 bases). The CDR3 end lies 3 residues beyond the end of the read and is filled in from the germline J gene. Germline CDR1 reads LNHDA; CDR2 reads SQIVND (reference sequence). The CDR3 covers 12 residues. Between the trimmed V and J ends, which lost 9 bases and 5 bases, there was a span of 10 bases.

With respect to this clone: Read sequence stops 3 residues before the CDR3 end, and the germline J gene provides the missing end. The gene calls are TRBV6-4 and TRBJ2-7; D perhaps matches TRBD1 (6 bases). CDR1 and CDR2 (germline): MRHNA, SNTAGT. This CDR3 spans 13 amino acids. Trimming pared 6 bases from V and 6 bases from J, leaving 15 bases between. CDR3 DNA, as far as it was read: TGTGCCAGCAGGGGACACCCAGAAGGCGAG. Protein: CASRGHPEGE. The full CDR3 is CASRGHPEGEQYF.

Points on this clone: Read data end 3 residues before the CDR3 end; the end is taken from the germline J gene. The chain combines TRBV10-3 with TRBJ2-3; weak D call: TRBD2 (5 bases). V lost 7 bases, J lost 6 bases, and 17 bases lay in between. This CDR3 comprises 14 residues. Per germline, CDR1 ENHRY and CDR2 SYGVKD. Incomplete CDR3 DNA: TGTGCCATCAACACGGACTCGGGGATTGATACG. Residues: CAINTDSGIDT. The full CDR3 protein is CAINTDSGIDTQYF.

Note on this clone: The CDR3 end is not reached by the read, which stops 3 residues before it; the germline J gene fills it in. The rearrangement links TRBV2 to TRBJ2-1, with 7 bases identical to TRBD1. In germline, CDR1 is SNHLY, CDR2 FYNNEI. This CDR3 has 14 amino acids. The ends lost 4 bases at V and 6 bases at J; junction bases unmatched: 6. CDR3 DNA, as far as it was read: TGTGCCAGCAGTGGGGGAGACAGGGCCAATGAG. Protein: CASSGGDRANE. The whole CDR3 region reads CASSGGDRANEQFF.